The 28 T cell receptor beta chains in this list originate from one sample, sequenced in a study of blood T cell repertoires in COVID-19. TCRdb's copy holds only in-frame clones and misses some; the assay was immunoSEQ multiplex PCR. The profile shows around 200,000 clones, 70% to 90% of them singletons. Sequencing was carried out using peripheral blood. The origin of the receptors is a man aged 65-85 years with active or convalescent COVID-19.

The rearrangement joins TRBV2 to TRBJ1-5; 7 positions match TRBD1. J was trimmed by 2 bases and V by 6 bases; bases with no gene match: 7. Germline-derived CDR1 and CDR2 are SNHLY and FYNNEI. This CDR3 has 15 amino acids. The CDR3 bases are TGTGCCAGCAGCCCGACAGGGAGACGCAATCAGCCCCAGCATTTT. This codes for CASSPTGRRNQPQHF.

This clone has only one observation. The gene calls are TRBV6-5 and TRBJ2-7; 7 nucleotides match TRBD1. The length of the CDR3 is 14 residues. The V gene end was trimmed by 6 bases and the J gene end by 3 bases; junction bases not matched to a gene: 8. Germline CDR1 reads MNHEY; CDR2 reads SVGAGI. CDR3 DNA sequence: TGTGCCAGCAGCAGACAGGGAAACAACTACGAGCAGTACTTC. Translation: CASSRQGNNYEQYF.

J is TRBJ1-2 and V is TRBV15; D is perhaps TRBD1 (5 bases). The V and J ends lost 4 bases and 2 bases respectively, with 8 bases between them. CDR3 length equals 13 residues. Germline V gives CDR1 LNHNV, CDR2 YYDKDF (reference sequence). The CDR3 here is CATSNDRNYGYTF. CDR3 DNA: TGTGCCACCAGCAACGACAGAAACTATGGCTACACCTTC.

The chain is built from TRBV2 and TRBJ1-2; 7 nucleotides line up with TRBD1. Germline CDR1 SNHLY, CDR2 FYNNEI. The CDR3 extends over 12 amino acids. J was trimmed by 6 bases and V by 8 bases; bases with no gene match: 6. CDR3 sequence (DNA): TGTGCCAGCTCCGGGACAGTAAATGGCTACACCTTC. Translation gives CASSGTVNGYTF.

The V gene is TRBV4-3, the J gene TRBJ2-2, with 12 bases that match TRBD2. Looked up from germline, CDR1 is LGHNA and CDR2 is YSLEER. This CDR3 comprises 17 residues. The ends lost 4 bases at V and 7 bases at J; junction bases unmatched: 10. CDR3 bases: TGCGCCAGCAGCCCCGGGGGTCTAGCGGGAGGGGGCGGGGAGCTGTTTTTT. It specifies CASSPGGLAGGGGELFF.

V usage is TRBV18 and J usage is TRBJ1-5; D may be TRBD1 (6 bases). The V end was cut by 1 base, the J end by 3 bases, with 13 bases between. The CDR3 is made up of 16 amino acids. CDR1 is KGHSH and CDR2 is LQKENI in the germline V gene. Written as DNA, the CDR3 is TGTGCCAGCTCACCACAGGGGGGGGGACACAATCAGCCCCAGCATTTT. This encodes CASSPQGGGHNQPQHF.

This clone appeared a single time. The CDR3 DNA follows: TGTGCCAGCAGAGCTTTTTATGAGCAGTTCTTC. It yields the protein CASRAFYEQFF. This chain uses TRBV7-2 with TRBJ2-1, with no clear D. V gave up 6 bases and J gave up 8 bases, with 8 bases separating them. This CDR3 region has 11 residues. Germline V gene lookup returns CDR1 SGHTA and CDR2 FQGNSA.

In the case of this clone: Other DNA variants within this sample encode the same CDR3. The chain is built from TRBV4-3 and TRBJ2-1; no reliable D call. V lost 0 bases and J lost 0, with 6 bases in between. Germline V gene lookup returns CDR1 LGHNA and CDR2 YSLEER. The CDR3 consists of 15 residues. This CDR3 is CASSQEPSSYNEQFF. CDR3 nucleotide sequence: TGCGCCAGCAGCCAAGAGCCCAGCTCCTACAATGAGCAGTTCTTC.

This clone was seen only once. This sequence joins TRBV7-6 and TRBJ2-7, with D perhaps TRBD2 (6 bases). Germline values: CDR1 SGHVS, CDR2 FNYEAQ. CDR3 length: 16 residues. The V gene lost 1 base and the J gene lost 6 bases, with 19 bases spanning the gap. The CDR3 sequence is CASSLVRGRSPGEQYF. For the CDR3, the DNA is TGTGCCAGCAGCTTAGTCCGGGGGAGATCGCCTGGCGAGCAGTACTTC.

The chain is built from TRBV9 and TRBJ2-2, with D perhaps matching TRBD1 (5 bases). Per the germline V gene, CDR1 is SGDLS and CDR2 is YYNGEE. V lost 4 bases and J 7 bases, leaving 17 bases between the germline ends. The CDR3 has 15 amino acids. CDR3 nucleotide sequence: TGTGCCAGCAGCTCACAGTCCAGGGCGGACGGGGAGCTGTTTTTT. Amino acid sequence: CASSSQSRADGELFF.

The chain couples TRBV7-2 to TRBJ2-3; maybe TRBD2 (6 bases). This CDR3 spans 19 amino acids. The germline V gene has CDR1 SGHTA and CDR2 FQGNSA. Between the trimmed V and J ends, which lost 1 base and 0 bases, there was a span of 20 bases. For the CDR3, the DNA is TGTGCCAGCAGCTTAGTGATATACCGGGACTCATTTAGCACAGATACGCAGTATTTT. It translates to CASSLVIYRDSFSTDTQYF.

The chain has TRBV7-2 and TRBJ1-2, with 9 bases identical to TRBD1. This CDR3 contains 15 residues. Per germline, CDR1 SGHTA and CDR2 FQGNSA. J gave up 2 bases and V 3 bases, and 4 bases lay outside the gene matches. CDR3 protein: CASSFTGGPNYGYTF. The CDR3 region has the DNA TGTGCCAGCAGCTTTACAGGGGGCCCCAACTATGGCTACACCTTC. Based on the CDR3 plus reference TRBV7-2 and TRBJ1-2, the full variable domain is GAGVSQSPSNKVTEKGKDVELRCDPISGHTALYWYRQSLGQGLEFLIYFQGNSAPDKSGLPSDRFSAERTGGSVSTLTIQRTQQEDSAVYLCASSFTGGPNYGYTFGSGTRLTVV.

The CDR3 region is CASTRTGSNYGYTF. The CDR3 bases are TGTGCCAGCACTAGGACAGGGTCTAACTATGGCTACACCTTC. The gene calls are TRBV6-5 and TRBJ1-2; 8 nucleotides line up with TRBD1. Germline CDR1 is MNHEY and CDR2 is SVGAGI. With 7 bases clipped from V and 0 bases from J, the junction kept 4 bases outside the gene matches. CDR3 length: 14 amino acids.

The CDR3 here is CASSRDRDQPQHF. In nucleotides, the CDR3 is TGTGCCAGCAGTCGAGACAGGGATCAGCCCCAGCATTTT. This sequence joins TRBV6-2 or TRBV6-3 and TRBJ1-5; 7 nucleotides align to TRBD1. The CDR3 has 13 amino acids. Unmatched junction bases numbered 3, after V lost 5 bases and J lost 5 bases. From germline, CDR1 is MNHEY and CDR2 SVGEGT.

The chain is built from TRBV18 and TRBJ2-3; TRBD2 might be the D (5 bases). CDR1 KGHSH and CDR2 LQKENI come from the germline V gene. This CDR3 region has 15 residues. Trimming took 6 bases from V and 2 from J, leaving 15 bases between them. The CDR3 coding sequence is TGTGCCAGCTCCCCGGTGGGTAGCGCCACAGATACGCAGTATTTT. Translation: CASSPVGSATDTQYF.

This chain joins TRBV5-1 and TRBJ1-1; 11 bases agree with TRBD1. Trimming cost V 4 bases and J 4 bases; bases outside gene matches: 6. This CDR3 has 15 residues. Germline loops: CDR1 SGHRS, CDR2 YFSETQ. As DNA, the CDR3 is TGCGCCAGCAGCAGCCGGGACAGGGGGTCCACTGAAGCTTTCTTT. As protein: CASSSRDRGSTEAFF.

The CDR3 DNA is TGTGCCAGCAGCGCCGGGCCAGGGGCTAACTATGGCTACACCTTC. Its protein product is CASSAGPGANYGYTF. The rearrangement links TRBV2 to TRBJ1-2; D may be TRBD1 (6 bases). CDR3 length: 15 amino acids. CDR1 and CDR2 (germline): SNHLY, FYNNEI. The ends were cut back, 6 bases at V and 0 bases at J, with 14 bases in the middle.

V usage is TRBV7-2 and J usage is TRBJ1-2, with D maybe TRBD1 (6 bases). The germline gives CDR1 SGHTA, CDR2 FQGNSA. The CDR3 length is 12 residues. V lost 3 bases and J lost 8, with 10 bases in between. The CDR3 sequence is CASSFGTTGYTF. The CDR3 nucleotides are TGTGCCAGCAGCTTCGGGACAACGGGCTACACCTTC.

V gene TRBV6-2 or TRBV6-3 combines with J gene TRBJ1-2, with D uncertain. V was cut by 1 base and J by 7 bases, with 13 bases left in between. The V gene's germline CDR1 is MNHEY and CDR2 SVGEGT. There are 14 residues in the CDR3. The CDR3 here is CASSYLSISGGYTF. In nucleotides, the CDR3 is TGTGCCAGCAGTTACTTATCGATTTCAGGTGGCTACACCTTC.

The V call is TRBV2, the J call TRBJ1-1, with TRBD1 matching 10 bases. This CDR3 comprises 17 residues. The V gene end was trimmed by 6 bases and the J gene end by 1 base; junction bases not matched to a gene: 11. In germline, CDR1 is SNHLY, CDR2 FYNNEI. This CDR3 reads CASSVTGGRLGNTEAFF. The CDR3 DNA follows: TGTGCCAGCAGCGTGACAGGGGGCAGGTTGGGGAACACTGAAGCTTTCTTT. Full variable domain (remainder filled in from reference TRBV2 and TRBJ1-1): EPEVTQTPSHQVTQMGQEVILRCVPISNHLYFYWYRQILGQKVEFLVSFYNNEISEKSEIFDDQFSVERPDGSNFTLKIRSTKLEDSAMYFCASSVTGGRLGNTEAFFGQGTRLTVV.

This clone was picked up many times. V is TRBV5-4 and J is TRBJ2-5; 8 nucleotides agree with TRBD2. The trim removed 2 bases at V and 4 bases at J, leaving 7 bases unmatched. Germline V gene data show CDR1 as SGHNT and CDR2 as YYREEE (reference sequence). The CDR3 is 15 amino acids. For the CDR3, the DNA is TGTGCCAGCAGCTTAGGGGGTAGCGGGGCAGAGACCCAGTACTTC. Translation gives CASSLGGSGAETQYF.

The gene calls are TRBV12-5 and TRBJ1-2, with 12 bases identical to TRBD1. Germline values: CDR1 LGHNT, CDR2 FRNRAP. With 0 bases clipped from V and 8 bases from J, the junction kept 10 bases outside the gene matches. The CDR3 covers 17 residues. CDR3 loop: CASGLVHSGTGGGGYTF. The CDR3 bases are TGTGCTAGTGGTTTGGTCCATTCCGGGACAGGGGGCGGCGGCTACACCTTC.

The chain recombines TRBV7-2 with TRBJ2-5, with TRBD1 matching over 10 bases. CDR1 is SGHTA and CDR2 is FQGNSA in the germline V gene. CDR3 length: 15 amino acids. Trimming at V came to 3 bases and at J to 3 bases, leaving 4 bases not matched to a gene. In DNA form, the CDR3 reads TGTGCCAGCAGCTTCGGCGGGACAGGGGAAGAGACCCAGTACTTC. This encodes CASSFGGTGEETQYF. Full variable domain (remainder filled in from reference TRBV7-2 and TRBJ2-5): GAGVSQSPSNKVTEKGKDVELRCDPISGHTALYWYRQSLGQGLEFLIYFQGNSAPDKSGLPSDRFSAERTGGSVSTLTIQRTQQEDSAVYLCASSFGGTGEETQYFGPGTRLLVL.

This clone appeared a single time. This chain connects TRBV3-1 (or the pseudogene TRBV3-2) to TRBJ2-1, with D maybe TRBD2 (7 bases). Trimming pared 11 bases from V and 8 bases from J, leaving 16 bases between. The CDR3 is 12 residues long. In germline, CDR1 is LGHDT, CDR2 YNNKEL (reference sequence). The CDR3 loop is CARGGARDEQFF. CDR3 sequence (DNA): TGTGCCCGAGGGGGGGCTAGGGATGAGCAGTTCTTC.

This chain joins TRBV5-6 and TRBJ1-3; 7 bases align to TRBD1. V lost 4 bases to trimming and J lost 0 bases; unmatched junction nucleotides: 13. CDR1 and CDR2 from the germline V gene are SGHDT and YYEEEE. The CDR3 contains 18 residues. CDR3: CASSGRYRGQFSGNTIYF. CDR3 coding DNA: TGTGCCAGCAGCGGGAGATATAGGGGACAGTTCTCTGGAAACACCATATATTTT.

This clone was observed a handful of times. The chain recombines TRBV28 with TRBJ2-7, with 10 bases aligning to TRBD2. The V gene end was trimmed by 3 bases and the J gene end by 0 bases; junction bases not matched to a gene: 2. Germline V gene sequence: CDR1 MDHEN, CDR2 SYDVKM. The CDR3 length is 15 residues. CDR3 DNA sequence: TGTGCCAGCAGTTTCCCTAGCGGGAGCTCCTACGAGCAGTACTTC. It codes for CASSFPSGSSYEQYF.

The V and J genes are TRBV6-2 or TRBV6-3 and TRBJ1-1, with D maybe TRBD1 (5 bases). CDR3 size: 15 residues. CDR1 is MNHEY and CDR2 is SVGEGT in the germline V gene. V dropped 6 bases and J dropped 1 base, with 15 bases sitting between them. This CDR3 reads CASSPRRGSNTEAFF. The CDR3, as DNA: TGTGCCAGCAGCCCCCGGCGGGGGTCGAACACTGAAGCTTTCTTT.

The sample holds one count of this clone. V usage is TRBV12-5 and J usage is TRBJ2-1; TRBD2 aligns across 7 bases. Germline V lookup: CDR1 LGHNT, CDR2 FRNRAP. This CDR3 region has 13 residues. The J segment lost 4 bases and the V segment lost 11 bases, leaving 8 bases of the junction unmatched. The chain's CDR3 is CAGALGGYNEQFF. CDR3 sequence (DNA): TGTGCTGGGGCCCTGGGGGGGTACAATGAGCAGTTCTTC. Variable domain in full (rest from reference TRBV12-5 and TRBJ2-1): DARVTQTPRHKVTEMGQEVTMRCQPILGHNTVFWYRQTMMQGLELLAYFRNRAPLDDSGMPKDRFSAEMPDATLATLKIQPSEPRDSAVYFCAGALGGYNEQFFGPGTRLTVL.